This TCR beta chain was sequenced during a study of long-term antiretroviral therapy in people with HIV. The study, taken as a whole, reports: All time points showed a repertoire dominated by clones expanded before ART.

With regard to this clone: Antigen specificity is unknown.

The germline gives CDR1 SGHDT, CDR2 YYEEEE. This CDR3 is 13 amino acids long. Trimming pared 1 base from V and 4 bases from J, leaving 6 bases between. Runs used v3.0 of the immunoSEQ assay and were done at survey level. Repertoires were generated with immunoSEQ multiplex PCR, while TCRdb's copy carries only in-frame clones and drops some. Of about 21,000 clones listed, approximately 82% are singletons. Here the sequenced sample was unsorted PBMCs, taken 0.5 years after starting antiretroviral therapy. The chain joins TRBV5-6 to TRBJ1-5; the D is unclear. The TCR originated in a young man with HIV. CDR3 DNA sequence: TGTGCCAGCAGCTTGTCACAGAATCAGCCCCAGCATTTT. It specifies CASSLSQNQPQHF.